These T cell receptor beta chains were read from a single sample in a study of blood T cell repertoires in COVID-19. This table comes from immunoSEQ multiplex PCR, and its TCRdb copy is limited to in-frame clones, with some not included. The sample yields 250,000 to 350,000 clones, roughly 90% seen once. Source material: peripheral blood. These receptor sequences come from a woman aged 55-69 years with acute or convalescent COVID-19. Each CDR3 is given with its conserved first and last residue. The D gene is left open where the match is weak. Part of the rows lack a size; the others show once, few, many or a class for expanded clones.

TGTGCCAGCAGTTGGACAGAAAATTCACCCCTCCACTTT	CASSWTENSPLHF	-	TRBV27	-	TRBJ1-6
TGTGCCAGCAGTCGCGCTAGCGGGGCCTTCAGCTACGAGCAGTACTTC	CASSRASGAFSYEQYF	once	TRBV28	TRBD2	TRBJ2-7
TGTGCCAGTAGTAGGGGATCTACAGGGAGTCCCAATGAGCAGTTCTTC	CASSRGSTGSPNEQFF	-	TRBV19	-	TRBJ2-1
TGTGCCAGCAGCAATCGGGACTCGCGAAGGTTCTTC	CASSNRDSRRFF	-	TRBV7-3	-	TRBJ2-1
TGTGCCAGCAGTCGCGGCGTAACTGAAGCTTTCTTT	CASSRGVTEAFF	-	TRBV12-3/TRBV12-4	-	TRBJ1-1
TGTGCCAGCAGTTTCTCCCCCTACGAGCAGTACTTC	CASSFSPYEQYF	-	TRBV28	-	TRBJ2-7
TGTGCCAGTAGCCCAGGGGGCTGGGACGAGCAGTACTTC	CASSPGGWDEQYF	-	TRBV19	TRBD1	TRBJ2-7
TGTGCCAGCAGCCGACAGAGGGGCGGGGGGAGATTTGGCTCCTACAATGAGCAGTTCTTC	CASSRQRGGGRFGSYNEQFF	-	TRBV4-2	TRBD2	TRBJ2-1
TGTGCCTGGAGTCCACAGGGAACCAGTGGCTACACCTTC	CAWSPQGTSGYTF	-	TRBV30	-	TRBJ1-2
TGTGCCAGCAGCCAAGCTCCCAGGGGCCAGGAGACCCAGTACTTC	CASSQAPRGQETQYF	-	TRBV3-1/TRBV3-2	-	TRBJ2-5
TGTGCCAGCAGCCCGGAGGTCCTAGCGCCCTACGAGCAGTACTTC	CASSPEVLAPYEQYF	-	TRBV7-2	-	TRBJ2-7
TGTGCCAGCAGTTTATCTTGGACATCTAGCAATCAGCCCCAGCATTTT	CASSLSWTSSNQPQHF	-	TRBV28	-	TRBJ1-5
TGTGCCAGCAGCCCCCCCGGAGGCACGCTCAACACTGAAGCTTTCTTT	CASSPPGGTLNTEAFF	-	TRBV7-2	-	TRBJ1-1
TGTGCCAGCAACAGACAGGGGTTAAAGCGGACTGAAGCTTTCTTT	CASNRQGLKRTEAFF	-	TRBV21-1	-	TRBJ1-1
TGTGCCACCAGTGATCCCCGGACAGGGAACAATCAGCCCCAGCATTTT	CATSDPRTGNNQPQHF	-	TRBV24-1	TRBD1	TRBJ1-5
TGTGCCAGTAGTTTTAAGGGGCTCGCTGGCTACACCTTC	CASSFKGLAGYTF	-	TRBV19	-	TRBJ1-2
TGTGCCAGCAGCTTCCAAACAGGGGGAAACTATGGCTACACCTTC	CASSFQTGGNYGYTF	-	TRBV7-2	TRBD1	TRBJ1-2
TGTGCCAGCAGCCAAGATTCAGGGCGAAGCCAGCCCCAGCATTTT	CASSQDSGRSQPQHF	-	TRBV3-1/TRBV3-2	-	TRBJ1-5
TGTGCCAGCAGGGCTGACAGGGGGCCTGGAAACACCATATATTTT	CASRADRGPGNTIYF	-	TRBV27	TRBD1	TRBJ1-3
TGTGCCAGCAGCTTAGAGGGGCCCGGCTATGGCTACACCTTC	CASSLEGPGYGYTF	-	TRBV7-9	-	TRBJ1-2
TGTGCCAGTACCTCGGGACAGGGGGGCGAGCAGTACTTC	CASTSGQGGEQYF	-	TRBV19	TRBD1	TRBJ2-7
TGTGCCAGTAGTAGGACATCCCTAAGCAATCAGCCCCAGCATTTT	CASSRTSLSNQPQHF	-	TRBV19	-	TRBJ1-5
TGTGCCAGCAGCCAGTGGGGACAGGGGTTAGATACGCAGTATTTT	CASSQWGQGLDTQYF	-	TRBV6-5	TRBD1	TRBJ2-3
TGTGCCAGCTCAGGACTAGCGGGAGGGTTCTCCTACAATGAGCAGTTCTTC	CASSGLAGGFSYNEQFF	once	TRBV14	TRBD2	TRBJ2-1
TGTGCCAGTAGTACCGGGACAGGGGAGGCCTACAATGAGCAGTTCTTC	CASSTGTGEAYNEQFF	once	TRBV19	TRBD1	TRBJ2-1
TGTGCCAGCAGCCAAGAAACACCTAGACAGGGGAGGTACTCTGGGGCCAACGTCCTGACTTTC	CASSQETPRQGRYSGANVLTF	few	TRBV7-6	TRBD1	TRBJ2-6
TGTGCCACCAGCAGAGGTGACAGGGCAACTAATGAAAAACTGTTTTTT	CATSRGDRATNEKLFF	-	TRBV15	TRBD1	TRBJ1-4
TGCAGCTTCGAGGGGACAGCAACCTACAATGAGCAGTTCTTC	CSFEGTATYNEQFF	-	TRBV29-1	TRBD1	TRBJ2-1
TGTGCCAGCAGATCTACAGGGAAATACGAGCAGTACTTC	CASRSTGKYEQYF	-	TRBV27	-	TRBJ2-7
TGTGCCAGCATGACCATTAGCGGGGGCCCTGCCCGGGTCTACAATGAGCAGTTCTTC	CASMTISGGPARVYNEQFF	-	TRBV27	TRBD2	TRBJ2-1
TGTGCCAGCAGGCAAACAGGGGGCGCGCGGGAGCAGTACTTC	CASRQTGGAREQYF	-	TRBV7-2	TRBD1	TRBJ2-7
TGCGCCAGCAGCCACCCCCGACTAGCGGACCCAGGAAATGGTTCCTACGAGCAGTACTTC	CASSHPRLADPGNGSYEQYF	-	TRBV4-3	TRBD2	TRBJ2-7
TGTGCCAGCAGTTACGCAGGGTTGACAGATACGCAGTATTTT	CASSYAGLTDTQYF	-	TRBV6-5	-	TRBJ2-3
TGTGCCAGTAGTTTTCCAGGAAATCAGCCCCAGCATTTT	CASSFPGNQPQHF	-	TRBV19	-	TRBJ1-5
TGTGCCAGCAGTCCCCTACGGGGGGTATACAATGAGCAGTTCTTC	CASSPLRGVYNEQFF	-	TRBV7-9	TRBD2	TRBJ2-1
TGTGCCAGCTCACGGACGGACAGTCGCTCCTACAATGAGCAGTTCTTC	CASSRTDSRSYNEQFF	-	TRBV18	-	TRBJ2-1
TGTGCCATCAGTGAGCCCACTAAAGCGGGACTAGCGGGCTACGAGCAGTACTTC	CAISEPTKAGLAGYEQYF	-	TRBV10-3	TRBD2	TRBJ2-7
TGTGCCAGCAGCTTATTACAGGGAAAAGGGTACGAGCAGTACTTC	CASSLLQGKGYEQYF	-	TRBV7-2	-	TRBJ2-7
TGTGCCAGCAGTTTACCCGGGACAGGGGACCCCGAGCAGTACTTC	CASSLPGTGDPEQYF	-	TRBV25-1	TRBD1	TRBJ2-7
TGTGCCAGCAGCACAGGCTTCTCTGGAAACACCATATATTTT	CASSTGFSGNTIYF	-	TRBV28	-	TRBJ1-3
TGTGCCAGCAGCCCACAGGGAACCTCTGGAAACACCATATATTTT	CASSPQGTSGNTIYF	-	TRBV7-3	-	TRBJ1-3
TGTGCCAGCAGCGTATCGACGGGGAACACTGAAGCTTTCTTT	CASSVSTGNTEAFF	-	TRBV9	-	TRBJ1-1
TGTGCCAGCAGCCCTCGACAGGGTACCTATAATTCACCCCTCCACTTT	CASSPRQGTYNSPLHF	-	TRBV7-9	TRBD1	TRBJ1-6
TGTGCCAGCAGTCGGGTCGGAGCTGGCCAGCCCCAGCATTTT	CASSRVGAGQPQHF	few	TRBV2	-	TRBJ1-5
TGCGCCAGCAGCCAAGAGCGGACAGGGGGCGCCCAGGTCTACGAGCAGTACTTC	CASSQERTGGAQVYEQYF	-	TRBV4-3	TRBD1	TRBJ2-7
TGCGCCAGCAGCGAAAAGGGGACTAGCGGGAGAGGGTACTTC	CASSEKGTSGRGYF	-	TRBV5-1	TRBD2	TRBJ2-4
TGTGCCAGCTCACCACCGGGACTAGCGGGCTACGAGCAGTACTTC	CASSPPGLAGYEQYF	few	TRBV18	TRBD2	TRBJ2-7
TGTGCCAGCAGCTCGACAGGGGCGAACACCGGGGAGCTGTTTTTT	CASSSTGANTGELFF	-	TRBV7-3	TRBD1	TRBJ2-2
TGTGCCAGCAGCCTTCGGGAGGGGGCGCGGAACGAGCAGTACTTC	CASSLREGARNEQYF	-	TRBV7-3	-	TRBJ2-7
TGTGCCAGCAGTTTATCGTCTCGGACAGGGAGGGTAGAAGCTAACTATGGCTACACCTTC	CASSLSSRTGRVEANYGYTF	-	TRBV27	TRBD1	TRBJ1-2